A selection of T cell receptor beta chains follows, all from one sample in a study of shared clonotypes between healthy human individuals. The repertoire was sequenced with immunoSEQ multiplex PCR; TCRdb's copy has only in-frame clones and lacks some. The sample carries roughly 2.1 million clones, about 93% recorded once. The specimen sequenced was naive CD8+ T cells from PBMCs. The receptors come from a man between 18 and 35 years old in good health. Some clones in this sample may be carry-over from other donors' samples. CDR3s include the opening cysteine and the closing phenylalanine or tryptophan. A D gene is named only where the DNA matches it firmly. The listing skips clone size in some rows; elsewhere it reads once, few, many or a size class.

v_call	j_call	cdr3_length	d_call	clone_size	cdr3_aa	cdr3_nt
TRBV11-3	TRBJ2-1	19	TRBD1	-	CASSSSGTGARGANALQFF	TGTGCCAGCAGCTCCTCCGGGACAGGGGCTCGGGGGGCAAACGCTCTGCAGTTCTTC
TRBV28	TRBJ2-2	16	-	-	CASSPVWLANTGELFF	TGTGCCAGCAGTCCCGTTTGGCTCGCGAACACCGGGGAGCTGTTTTTT
TRBV7-8	TRBJ1-4	16	-	-	CASSSELYVTNEKLFF	TGTGCCAGCAGCTCGGAGTTGTACGTAACTAATGAAAAACTGTTTTTT
TRBV7-8	TRBJ1-5	15	-	-	CASSLEGVGNQPQHF	TGTGCCAGCAGCTTGGAAGGGGTGGGGAATCAGCCCCAGCATTTT
TRBV11-2	TRBJ2-5	14	-	-	CASSLDGPRETQYF	TGTGCCAGCAGCTTAGATGGTCCGAGGGAGACCCAGTACTTC
TRBV10-3	TRBJ2-1	15	TRBD2	-	CAISVLAETCNEQFF	TGTGCCATCAGTGTCCTAGCGGAGACCTGTAATGAGCAGTTCTTC
TRBV7-2	TRBJ2-3	18	TRBD2	-	CASSLASASGRAGDTQYF	TGTGCCAGCAGCTTAGCCTCGGCTAGCGGGAGGGCCGGAGATACGCAGTATTTT
TRBV6-5	TRBJ2-7	16	TRBD2	-	CASSYSAGTRVYEQYF	TGTGCCAGCAGTTACTCCGCCGGGACTAGAGTCTACGAGCAGTACTTC
TRBV9	TRBJ2-7	15	TRBD2	-	CASSPSGGPSYEQYF	TGTGCCAGCAGCCCAAGCGGGGGGCCCTCCTACGAGCAGTACTTC
TRBV4-1	TRBJ2-3	12	-	-	CASSQFRDTQYF	TGCGCCAGCAGCCAATTTCGAGATACGCAGTATTTT
TRBV9	TRBJ2-2	15	TRBD1	-	CASSVTGWDPGELFF	TGTGCCAGCAGCGTGACAGGGTGGGATCCCGGGGAGCTGTTTTTT
TRBV5-8	TRBJ1-2	15	-	-	CASSWRSGQSYGYTF	TGTGCCAGCAGTTGGAGGTCAGGACAGTCCTATGGCTACACCTTC
TRBV25-1	TRBJ1-5	14	-	-	CASSESGGSQPQHF	TGTGCCAGCAGTGAATCCGGGGGAAGTCAGCCCCAGCATTTT
TRBV13	TRBJ2-7	14	-	-	CASSLRDNGYEQYF	TGTGCCAGCAGCTTAAGGGACAACGGCTACGAGCAGTACTTC
TRBV6-5	TRBJ2-4	14	-	-	CASTTPRAKNIQYF	TGTGCCAGCACCACCCCTCGGGCCAAAAACATTCAGTACTTC
TRBV2	TRBJ2-7	13	-	once	CASRIRATYEQYF	TGTGCCAGCAGGATTCGGGCCACCTACGAGCAGTACTTC
TRBV6-1	TRBJ2-1	13	-	once	CASSVGRKREQFF	TGTGCCAGCAGTGTGGGTAGAAAGAGGGAGCAGTTCTTC
TRBV28	TRBJ2-7	15	-	-	CASSSATGFSYEQYF	TGTGCCAGCAGTTCGGCGACAGGTTTCTCCTACGAGCAGTACTTC
TRBV14	TRBJ2-7	15	TRBD1	-	CASSQASGTVYEQYF	TGTGCCAGCAGCCAAGCCTCCGGGACAGTCTACGAGCAGTACTTC
TRBV9	TRBJ2-4	18	-	-	CASSVFASPELAKNIQYF	TGTGCCAGCAGCGTATTTGCTTCTCCCGAACTAGCCAAAAACATTCAGTACTTC
TRBV6-6	TRBJ2-3	13	-	-	CASSHLSTDTQYF	TGTGCCAGCAGTCATCTTAGCACAGATACGCAGTATTTT
TRBV27	TRBJ1-1	15	-	-	CASSLRQTNRGEAFF	TGTGCCAGCAGTTTAAGACAGACAAATAGGGGTGAAGCTTTCTTT
TRBV29-1	TRBJ1-1	12	-	few	CSVVAGNTEAFF	TGCAGCGTTGTGGCAGGGAACACTGAAGCTTTCTTT
TRBV27	TRBJ2-7	16	TRBD1	-	CASSPLRDTGAYEQYF	TGTGCCAGCAGCCCACTACGGGACACAGGGGCCTACGAGCAGTACTTC
TRBV28	TRBJ1-2	17	TRBD1	once	CASSLSQDTGEPLGYTF	TGTGCCAGCAGTTTATCCCAAGATACAGGGGAGCCGCTCGGCTACACCTTC
TRBV6-5	TRBJ2-7	14	-	-	CASGQQVFGFEQYF	TGTGCCAGCGGACAACAGGTTTTTGGGTTCGAGCAGTACTTC
TRBV19	TRBJ2-1	17	TRBD2	-	CASSSGPGLAGVYEQFF	TGTGCCAGTAGTTCCGGACCGGGACTAGCGGGAGTATATGAGCAGTTCTTC
TRBV19	TRBJ1-1	13	-	-	CASSIKGDTEAFF	TGTGCCAGTAGTATAAAGGGGGACACTGAAGCTTTCTTT
TRBV2	TRBJ2-2	13	-	-	CASSATLSGELFF	TGTGCCAGCAGTGCCACTCTCTCGGGGGAGCTGTTTTTT
TRBV6-5	TRBJ1-5	15	-	-	CASSYGGGTYQPQHF	TGTGCCAGCAGTTACGGGGGGGGAACTTATCAGCCCCAGCATTTT
TRBV27	TRBJ2-3	14	-	-	CASRRQDRTDTQYF	TGTGCCAGCAGGAGACAGGACCGCACAGATACGCAGTATTTT
TRBV28	TRBJ1-1	12	-	few	CASSPSGTEAFF	TGTGCCAGCAGTCCTAGCGGCACTGAAGCTTTCTTT
TRBV27	TRBJ1-2	14	-	-	CASSLSSPPGGYTF	TGTGCCAGCAGTTTATCTTCCCCCCCAGGCGGCTACACCTTC
TRBV29-1	TRBJ2-2	14	-	-	CSALGGTILGELFF	TGCAGCGCCCTCGGTGGGACGATACTCGGGGAGCTGTTTTTT
TRBV15	TRBJ2-1	12	-	-	CATSPPGDEQFF	TGTGCCACCAGTCCTCCGGGTGATGAGCAGTTCTTC
TRBV9	TRBJ1-3	15	TRBD1	-	CASSVDRGSGNTIYF	TGTGCCAGCAGCGTCGACAGGGGCTCTGGAAACACCATATATTTT
TRBV9	TRBJ2-7	15	TRBD1	-	CASSPRDRPTYEQYF	TGTGCCAGCAGCCCCCGGGACAGGCCCACCTACGAGCAGTACTTC